The next 26 T cell receptor beta chains were all read from a single sample in a study of blood T cell repertoires in COVID-19. The assay was immunoSEQ multiplex PCR, and TCRdb's table has in-frame clones only and misses some. Of approximately 180,000 clones listed, roughly four fifths are singletons. The sequenced sample was peripheral blood. These TCRs come from a woman of 80 years or more with COVID-19, enrolled during active disease.

The CDR3 loop is CASSESRGFTYGYTF. The DNA of the CDR3 is TGTGCCAGCAGTGAAAGCCGGGGGTTTACCTATGGCTACACCTTC. V gene TRBV2 combines with J gene TRBJ1-2; D possibly corresponds to TRBD1 (5 bases). Trimming cost V 2 bases and J 4 bases, with 14 bases left between them. The CDR3 loop spans 15 amino acids. Germline V gene data show CDR1 as SNHLY and CDR2 as FYNNEI.

The V and J genes are TRBV7-9 and TRBJ2-7; TRBD1 matches at 10 bases. V lost 4 bases to trimming and J lost 3 bases; unmatched junction nucleotides: 3. Germline V gene lookup returns CDR1 SEHNR and CDR2 FQNEAQ (reference sequence). The CDR3 runs 14 residues. CDR3 nucleotides: TGTGCCAGCAGCTACGGGACAGGGGACTACGAGCAGTACTTC. Protein product: CASSYGTGDYEQYF.

V is TRBV3-1 (or the pseudogene TRBV3-2) and J is TRBJ2-3; maybe TRBD2 (6 bases). The V end lost 1 base, the J end lost 6 bases, and 17 bases lay between the germline ends. Germline loops: CDR1 LGHDT, CDR2 YNNKEL (reference sequence). The CDR3 has 16 residues. CDR3 DNA: TGTGCCAGCAGCCAAGGCGATCTAGCGTGGCCCGATACGCAGTATTTT. It is translated as CASSQGDLAWPDTQYF.

V and J are TRBV13 and TRBJ1-1; D is possibly TRBD1 (6 bases). Trimming pared 2 bases from V and 6 bases from J, leaving 16 bases between. CDR1 and CDR2 (germline): PRHDT, FYEKMQ (reference sequence). This CDR3 is 15 amino acids long. The CDR3 nucleotides are TGTGCCAGCAGCTTACCGACGCGGGGGGCCGCTGAAGCTTTCTTT. Encoded protein: CASSLPTRGAAEAFF.

The chain carries TRBV5-5 and TRBJ2-1, with TRBD2 matching over 7 bases. The CDR3 consists of 15 residues. Germline CDR1 reads SGHKS; CDR2 reads YYEKEE (reference sequence). V lost 0 bases to trimming and J lost 6 bases; unmatched junction nucleotides: 6. DNA of the CDR3: TGTGCCAGCAGCTTGGTAGCGCCGGGGGGCAATGAGCAGTTCTTC. It codes for CASSLVAPGGNEQFF.

This sequence joins TRBV13 and TRBJ1-2, with a weak D call TRBD1 (5 bases). Germline CDR1 is PRHDT and CDR2 is FYEKMQ (reference sequence). This CDR3 comprises 17 residues. The germline V and J ends were trimmed by 5 bases and 1 base, with 20 bases remaining between them. The CDR3 protein is CASSPGRAPQVNYGYTF. The CDR3 nucleotides read TGTGCCAGCAGCCCTGGCAGGGCCCCTCAAGTTAACTATGGCTACACCTTC.

The V gene is TRBV2, the J gene TRBJ2-2, with D tentatively TRBD2 (6 bases). Trimming shortened V by 2 bases and J by 3 bases, and 13 bases separated the two germline ends. Germline loops: CDR1 SNHLY, CDR2 FYNNEI. CDR3 length equals 16 residues. This CDR3 reads CASSEIPGDYTGELFF. The CDR3 DNA sequence: TGTGCCAGCAGTGAAATTCCGGGGGATTACACCGGGGAGCTGTTTTTT.

The rearrangement uses TRBV5-1 and TRBJ2-7, with D tentatively TRBD2 (5 bases). The CDR3 has 15 residues. V was pared by 0 bases and J by 5 bases, with 15 bases between. Germline values: CDR1 SGHRS, CDR2 YFSETQ. CDR3 nucleotides: TGCGCCAGCAGCTTGGAATATGGGGAGTTGGACGAGCAGTACTTC. Translation gives CASSLEYGELDEQYF. Filled out from reference TRBV5-1 and TRBJ2-7, the complete variable domain reads KAGVTQTPRYLIKTRGQQVTLSCSPISGHRSVSWYQQTPGQGLQFLFEYFSETQRNKGNFPGRFSGRQFSNSRSEMNVSTLELGDSALYLCASSLEYGELDEQYFGPGTRLTVT.

V and J are TRBV11-2 and TRBJ2-7; 9 bases map to TRBD2. The ends lost 1 base at V and 5 bases at J; junction bases unmatched: 15. The CDR3 length is 18 residues. CDR1 is SGHAT and CDR2 is FQNNGV in the germline V gene. Here the CDR3 reads CASSLVGREGDPLDEQYF. CDR3 nucleotides: TGTGCCAGCAGCTTAGTGGGGCGGGAGGGGGACCCCCTCGACGAGCAGTACTTC.

This rearrangement joins TRBV5-4 to TRBJ1-2, with 10 bases identical to TRBD1. Per germline, CDR1 SGHNT and CDR2 YYREEE (reference sequence). The CDR3 has 15 residues. Losses at the gene ends were 2 bases for V and 0 bases for J; bases not matched to a gene: 1. The DNA for the CDR3 is TGTGCCAGCAGCTTAGGGACAGGGGCTAACTATGGCTACACCTTC. It yields the protein CASSLGTGANYGYTF. The full variable domain, its missing parts supplied by reference TRBV5-4 and TRBJ1-2, is ETGVTQSPTHLIKTRGQQVTLRCSSQSGHNTVSWYQQALGQGPQFIFQYYREEENGRGNFPPRFSGLQFPNYSSELNVNALELDDSALYLCASSLGTGANYGYTFGSGTRLTVV.

This clone was detected once. The chain uses TRBV29-1 and TRBJ2-1; 9 nucleotides align to TRBD2. The CDR3 spans 13 residues. Germline V gene sequence: CDR1 SQVTM, CDR2 ANQGSEA. J gave up 3 bases and V 3 bases, and 0 bases lay outside the gene matches. CDR3 nucleotides: TGCAGCGTTGATAGCGGGGGCTACAATGAGCAGTTCTTC. Translating it yields CSVDSGGYNEQFF.

The chain couples TRBV21-1 to TRBJ2-1; the listed D gene, TRBD2, was not tested against the DNA. TRBV21-1 is noted as a pseudogene. CDR3 length equals 15 residues. CDR3 region: CASSKVPPDFNEQFF. For the CDR3, the DNA is TGTGCCAGCAGCAAAGTTCCTCCCGACTTCAATGAGCAGTTCTTC.

The chain couples TRBV19 to TRBJ2-7; 7 bases are shared with TRBD2. The germline V gene encodes CDR1 LNHDA and CDR2 SQIVND (reference sequence). The CDR3 totals 14 residues. Germline trimming cut 10 bases from V and 4 bases from J; bases unmatched to any gene: 13. CDR3 DNA: TGTGCCACTGGTAGGACTAGTCATTCGTACGAGCAGTACTTC. As protein: CATGRTSHSYEQYF.

The genes are TRBV2 and TRBJ1-2, with 9 bases that match TRBD1. Germline CDR1 reads SNHLY; CDR2 reads FYNNEI. This CDR3 spans 15 amino acids. The V and J ends lost 4 bases and 8 bases, in that order; junction bases with no gene match: 11. The CDR3 here is CASSGRDRGKDGYTF. CDR3 in DNA: TGTGCCAGCAGTGGACGAGACAGGGGGAAGGACGGCTACACCTTC. Filled out from reference TRBV2 and TRBJ1-2, the complete variable domain reads EPEVTQTPSHQVTQMGQEVILRCVPISNHLYFYWYRQILGQKVEFLVSFYNNEISEKSEIFDDQFSVERPDGSNFTLKIRSTKLEDSAMYFCASSGRDRGKDGYTFGSGTRLTVV.

This rearrangement joins TRBV7-8 to TRBJ2-7, with D possibly TRBD2 on 6 matching bases. V gave up 4 bases and J gave up 0 bases, with 13 bases separating them. Germline-derived CDR1 and CDR2 are SGHVS and FQNEAQ. This CDR3 is built from 15 residues. The CDR3 sequence is CASSSTGGISYEQYF. The CDR3 DNA reads TGTGCCAGCAGCTCCACAGGAGGGATCTCCTACGAGCAGTACTTC.

This chain links TRBV10-3 with TRBJ2-5, with 9 bases identical to TRBD2. In germline, CDR1 is ENHRY, CDR2 SYGVKD. V was pared by 0 bases and J by 5 bases, with 7 bases of the junction left unmatched. CDR3 size: 16 residues. The CDR3 loop reads CAISESGSGGRETQYF. The CDR3 DNA reads as TGTGCCATCAGTGAGTCTGGTAGCGGGGGTCGGGAGACCCAGTACTTC.

The chain links TRBV11-3 to TRBJ2-5; tentative D call: TRBD1 (6 bases). The CDR3 covers 15 residues. Germline CDR1 reads SGHNT; CDR2 reads YENEEA. The V end lost 3 bases, the J end lost 2 bases, and 13 bases lay between the germline ends. The CDR3 sequence is CASSFTPDRQETQYF. CDR3 nucleotide sequence: TGTGCCAGCAGCTTCACCCCCGACAGGCAAGAGACCCAGTACTTC.

About this clone: At the DNA level, this CDR3 is encoded by other sequences in the same sample as well. The chain uses TRBV5-8 and TRBJ1-1, with TRBD1 identical over 9 bases. The germline V gene encodes CDR1 SGHTS and CDR2 YDEGEE. Losses at the gene ends were 4 bases for V and 1 base for J; bases not matched to a gene: 5. The length of the CDR3 is 15 residues. The CDR3 nucleotides are TGTGCCAGCAGCCGTACGGGACAGGGGAACACTGAAGCTTTCTTT. Its translation: CASSRTGQGNTEAFF.

V is TRBV5-8 and J is TRBJ2-6; no definite D call. This CDR3 contains 18 residues. The V and J ends lost 1 base and 0 bases respectively, with 14 bases between them. From germline, CDR1 is SGHTS and CDR2 YDEGEE. The CDR3 sequence is CASSLLGPAYSGANVLTF. The CDR3 DNA is TGTGCCAGCAGCTTGCTAGGCCCAGCGTACTCTGGGGCCAACGTCCTGACTTTC.

The V and J genes are TRBV24-1 and TRBJ2-1, with D maybe TRBD2 (5 bases). The CDR3 runs to 14 residues. In germline, CDR1 is KGHDR, CDR2 SFDVKD. V dropped 4 bases and J dropped 5 bases, with 11 bases sitting between them. Here the CDR3 reads CATSEAGRNNEQFF. CDR3 sequence (DNA): TGTGCCACCAGTGAGGCGGGCAGAAACAATGAGCAGTTCTTC.

The V and J genes are TRBV10-3 and TRBJ2-3; a weak D match, TRBD1 (6 bases). The CDR3 is 14 amino acids. CDR1 is ENHRY, CDR2 SYGVKD, per germline. Deletions cut 2 bases from V and 6 bases from J, with 12 bases between. Here the CDR3 reads CAISEVSGVDTQYF. The CDR3, as DNA: TGTGCCATCAGTGAGGTGTCAGGGGTGGATACGCAGTATTTT.

The chain uses TRBV18 and TRBJ1-2; 11 bases agree with TRBD1. After removal of 3 bases from V and 4 bases from J, the junction contained 10 bases not matched to a gene. The germline gives CDR1 KGHSH, CDR2 LQKENI. The CDR3 is 17 residues long. Here the CDR3 reads CASSPVFGQGATYGYTF. As DNA, the CDR3 is TGTGCCAGCTCACCCGTCTTCGGACAGGGGGCGACCTATGGCTACACCTTC.

The genes are TRBV7-9 and TRBJ1-1; no clear D. Germline loops: CDR1 SEHNR, CDR2 FQNEAQ (reference sequence). There are 12 residues in the CDR3. The V gene lost 3 bases and the J gene lost 0 bases, with 2 bases spanning the gap. In DNA form, the CDR3 reads TGTGCCAGCAGCTTCATGAACACTGAAGCTTTCTTT. It is translated as CASSFMNTEAFF.

V is TRBV5-1 and J is TRBJ2-5; D remains ambiguous. This CDR3 contains 12 residues. V lost 0 bases to trimming and J lost 5 bases, with 5 bases between them. Germline CDR1 SGHRS, CDR2 YFSETQ. The CDR3 bases are TGCGCCAGCAGCTTGGTGAGGGAGACCCAGTACTTC. This sequence encodes CASSLVRETQYF.

The chain links TRBV27 to TRBJ2-1; D gene ambiguous. The CDR3 spans 12 residues. Trimming pared 3 bases from V and 6 bases from J, leaving 6 bases between. Germline V gene lookup returns CDR1 MNHEY and CDR2 SMNVEV (reference sequence). In DNA form, the CDR3 reads TGTGCCAGCAGTTTCCCTTCCAATGAGCAGTTCTTC. Protein: CASSFPSNEQFF.

The chain couples TRBV14 to TRBJ1-4; perhaps TRBD1 as D (5 bases). Trimming shortened V by 0 bases and J by 8 bases, and 16 bases separated the two germline ends. Germline V CDR1 and CDR2: SGHDN, FVKESK. CDR3 length: 16 residues. CDR3 protein: CASSQDLGAKWEKLFF. The CDR3 DNA reads TGTGCCAGCAGCCAAGATTTAGGGGCGAAGTGGGAAAAACTGTTTTTT.